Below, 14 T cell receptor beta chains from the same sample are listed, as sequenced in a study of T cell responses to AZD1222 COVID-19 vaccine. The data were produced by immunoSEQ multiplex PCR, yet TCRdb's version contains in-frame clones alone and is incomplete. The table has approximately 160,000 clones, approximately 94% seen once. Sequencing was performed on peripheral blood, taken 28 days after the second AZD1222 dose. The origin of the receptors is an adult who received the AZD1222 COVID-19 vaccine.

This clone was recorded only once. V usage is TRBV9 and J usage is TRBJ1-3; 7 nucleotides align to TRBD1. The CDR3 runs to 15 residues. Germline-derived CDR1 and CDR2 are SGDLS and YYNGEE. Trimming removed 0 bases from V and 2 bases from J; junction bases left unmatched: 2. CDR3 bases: TGTGCCAGCAGCGTAGGAGGGGGCACTGGAAACACCATATATTTT. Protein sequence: CASSVGGGTGNTIYF.

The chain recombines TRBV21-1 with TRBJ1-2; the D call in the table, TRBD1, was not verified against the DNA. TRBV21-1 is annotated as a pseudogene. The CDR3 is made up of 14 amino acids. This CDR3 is CASSARVVCHGYTF. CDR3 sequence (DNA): TGTGCCAGCAGCGCCAGGGTGGTATGCCATGGCTACACCTTC.

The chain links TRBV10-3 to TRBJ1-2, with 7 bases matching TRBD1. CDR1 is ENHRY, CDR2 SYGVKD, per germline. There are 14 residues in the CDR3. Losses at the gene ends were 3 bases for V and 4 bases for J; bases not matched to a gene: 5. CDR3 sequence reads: CAISEDRAPYGYTF. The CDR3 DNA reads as TGTGCCATCAGTGAAGACAGGGCCCCCTATGGCTACACCTTC.

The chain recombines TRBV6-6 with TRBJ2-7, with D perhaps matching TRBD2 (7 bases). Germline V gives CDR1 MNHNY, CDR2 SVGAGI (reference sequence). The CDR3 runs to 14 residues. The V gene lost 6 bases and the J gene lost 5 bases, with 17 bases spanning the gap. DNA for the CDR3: TGTGCCAGCAGGGGAGGGGGGGGCAGCGACGAGCAGTACTTC. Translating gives CASRGGGGSDEQYF.

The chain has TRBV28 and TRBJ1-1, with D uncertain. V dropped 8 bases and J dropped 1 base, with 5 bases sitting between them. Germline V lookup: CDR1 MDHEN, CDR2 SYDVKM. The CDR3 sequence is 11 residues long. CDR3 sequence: CASVWNTEAFF. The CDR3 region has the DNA TGTGCCAGCGTCTGGAACACTGAAGCTTTCTTT. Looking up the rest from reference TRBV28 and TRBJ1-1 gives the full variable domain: DVKVTQSSRYLVKRTGEKVFLECVQDMDHENMFWYRQDPGLGLRLIYFSYDVKMKEKGDIPEGYSVSREKKERFSLILESASTNQTSMYLCASVWNTEAFFGQGTRLTVV.

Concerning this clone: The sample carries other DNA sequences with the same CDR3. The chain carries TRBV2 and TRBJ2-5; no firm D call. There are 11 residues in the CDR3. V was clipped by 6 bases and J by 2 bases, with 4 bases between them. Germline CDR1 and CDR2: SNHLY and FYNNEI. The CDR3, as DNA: TGTGCCAGCAGACTGCAAGAGACCCAGTACTTC. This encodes CASRLQETQYF.

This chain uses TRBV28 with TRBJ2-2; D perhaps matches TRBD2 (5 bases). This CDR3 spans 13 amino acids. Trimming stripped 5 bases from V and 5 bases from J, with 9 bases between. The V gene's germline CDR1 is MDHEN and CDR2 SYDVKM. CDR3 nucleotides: TGTGCCAGCAGTCACACTAGTACCGGGGAGCTGTTTTTT. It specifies CASSHTSTGELFF.

The CDR3 loop reads CASSLAQRAETQYF. CDR3 DNA sequence: TGCGCCAGCAGCTTGGCCCAGAGGGCTGAGACCCAGTACTTC. The chain combines TRBV5-1 with TRBJ2-5; maybe TRBD2 (5 bases). CDR1 SGHRS and CDR2 YFSETQ come from the germline V gene. Trimming removed 0 bases from V and 5 bases from J, with 11 bases in between. This CDR3 region has 14 residues.

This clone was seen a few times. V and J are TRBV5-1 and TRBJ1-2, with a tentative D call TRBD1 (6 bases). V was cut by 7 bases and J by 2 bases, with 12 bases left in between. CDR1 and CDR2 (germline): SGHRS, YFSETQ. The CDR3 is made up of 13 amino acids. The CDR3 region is CASRLDRNYGYTF. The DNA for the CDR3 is TGCGCCAGCCGCCTGGACAGAAACTATGGCTACACCTTC.

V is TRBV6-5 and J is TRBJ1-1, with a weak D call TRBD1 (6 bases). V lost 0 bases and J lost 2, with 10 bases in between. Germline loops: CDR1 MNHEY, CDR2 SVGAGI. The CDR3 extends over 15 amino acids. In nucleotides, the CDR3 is TGTGCCAGCAGTTACTCCTTGGACAGCAACACTGAAGCTTTCTTT. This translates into CASSYSLDSNTEAFF.

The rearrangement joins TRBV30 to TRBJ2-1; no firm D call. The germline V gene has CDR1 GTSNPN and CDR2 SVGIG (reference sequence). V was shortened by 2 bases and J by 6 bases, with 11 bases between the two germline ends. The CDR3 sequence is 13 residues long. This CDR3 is CAWSTGPLNEQFF. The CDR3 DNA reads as TGTGCCTGGAGTACCGGACCTCTCAATGAGCAGTTCTTC.

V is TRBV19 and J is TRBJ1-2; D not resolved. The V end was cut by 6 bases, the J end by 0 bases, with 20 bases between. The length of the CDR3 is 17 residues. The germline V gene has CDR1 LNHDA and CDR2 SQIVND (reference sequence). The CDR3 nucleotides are TGTGCCAGTAGCGCCCAGAGATCGGGAACTCCTAACTATGGCTACACCTTC. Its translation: CASSAQRSGTPNYGYTF.

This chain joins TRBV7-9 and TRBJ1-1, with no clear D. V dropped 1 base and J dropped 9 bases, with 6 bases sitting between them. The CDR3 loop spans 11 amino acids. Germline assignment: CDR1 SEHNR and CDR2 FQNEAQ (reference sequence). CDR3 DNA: TGTGCCAGCAGCTTAGAAGGGAAAGCTTTCTTT. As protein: CASSLEGKAFF.

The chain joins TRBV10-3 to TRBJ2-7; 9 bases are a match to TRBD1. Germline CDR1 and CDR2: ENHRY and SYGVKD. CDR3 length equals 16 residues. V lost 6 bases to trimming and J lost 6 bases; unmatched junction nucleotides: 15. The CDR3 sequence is CAIRPGQGWGTVEQYF. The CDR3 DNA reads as TGTGCCATCAGACCGGGACAGGGATGGGGAACGGTCGAGCAGTACTTC.